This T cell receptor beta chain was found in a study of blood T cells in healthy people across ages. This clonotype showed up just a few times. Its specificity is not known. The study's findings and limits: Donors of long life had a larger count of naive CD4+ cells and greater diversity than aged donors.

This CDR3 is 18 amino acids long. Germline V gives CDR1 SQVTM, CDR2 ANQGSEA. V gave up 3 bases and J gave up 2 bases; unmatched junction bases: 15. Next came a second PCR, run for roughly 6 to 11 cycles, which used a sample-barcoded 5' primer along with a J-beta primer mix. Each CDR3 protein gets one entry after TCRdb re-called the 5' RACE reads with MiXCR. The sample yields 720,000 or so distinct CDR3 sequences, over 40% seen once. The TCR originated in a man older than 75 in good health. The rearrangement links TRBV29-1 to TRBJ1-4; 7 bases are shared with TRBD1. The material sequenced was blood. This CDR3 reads CSVDEGPGGGGTNEKLFF. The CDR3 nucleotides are TGCAGCGTTGACGAGGGTCCAGGGGGAGGCGGCACTAATGAAAAACTGTTTTTT. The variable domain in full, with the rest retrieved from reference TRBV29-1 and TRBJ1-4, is SAVISQKPSRDICQRGTSLTIQCQVDSQVTMMFWYRQQPGQSLTLIATANQGSEATYESGFVIDKFPISRPNLTFSTLTVSNMSPEDSSIYLCSVDEGPGGGGTNEKLFFGSGTQLSVL.